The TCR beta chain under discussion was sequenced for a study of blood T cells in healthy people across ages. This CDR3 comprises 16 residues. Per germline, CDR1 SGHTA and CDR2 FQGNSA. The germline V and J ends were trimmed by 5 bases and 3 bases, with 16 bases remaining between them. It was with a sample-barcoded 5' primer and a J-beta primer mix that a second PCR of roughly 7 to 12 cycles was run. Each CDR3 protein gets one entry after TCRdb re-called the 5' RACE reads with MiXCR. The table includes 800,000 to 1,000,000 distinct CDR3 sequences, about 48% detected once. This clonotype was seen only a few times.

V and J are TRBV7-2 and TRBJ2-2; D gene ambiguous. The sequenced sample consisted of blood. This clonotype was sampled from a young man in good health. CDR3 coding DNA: TGTGCCAGCAGCCCGTTGTGGGCCAGACACACCGGGGAGCTGTTTTTT. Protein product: CASSPLWARHTGELFF.